Listed below are T cell receptor beta chains from one sample, sequenced in a study of blood T cells in healthy people across ages. In TCRdb, the 5' RACE reads were re-called with MiXCR into one record per CDR3 protein. The sample consists of about 1.1 million distinct CDR3 sequences, less than 45% of them appearing once. The specimen was blood. These receptors were obtained from a man aged 18 to 30 in good health. The CDR3 runs from the conserved cysteine through the conserved F or W. Fields, in order: J gene, V gene, D gene, clone size, CDR3 DNA, CDR3 protein. The D gene is left open where the match is weak. Size is stated for part of the rows, as once, few or many counts, or as a class when the clone is expanded.

j_call: TRBJ1-4; v_call: TRBV29-1; d_call: NA; clone_size: NA; cdr3_nt: TGCAGCGTTGCGGTCGGGGTTAATGAAAAACTGTTTTTT; cdr3_aa: CSVAVGVNEKLFF
j_call: TRBJ1-1; v_call: TRBV7-2; d_call: NA; clone_size: NA; cdr3_nt: TGTGCCAGCAGCTTACGGGGCAGAGCACCGATGAACACTGAAGCTTTCTTT; cdr3_aa: CASSLRGRAPMNTEAFF
j_call: TRBJ1-1; v_call: TRBV27; d_call: NA; clone_size: few; cdr3_nt: TGTGCCAGCAGTTTAGAGGGGGGGTTCACTGAAGCTTTCTTT; cdr3_aa: CASSLEGGFTEAFF
j_call: TRBJ2-5; v_call: TRBV28; d_call: NA; clone_size: few; cdr3_nt: TGTGCCAGCAGTTTGGCGGAACAGGGGAGGGAGACCCAGTACTTC; cdr3_aa: CASSLAEQGRETQYF
j_call: TRBJ2-1; v_call: TRBV27; d_call: TRBD2; clone_size: NA; cdr3_nt: TGTGCCAGCAGTGTTACCGGGACTAGAATAACTGAGCAGTTCTTC; cdr3_aa: CASSVTGTRITEQFF
j_call: TRBJ2-5; v_call: TRBV5-1; d_call: NA; clone_size: few; cdr3_nt: TGCGCCAGCAGCTTGTATCCGCAAGAGACCCAGTACTTC; cdr3_aa: CASSLYPQETQYF
j_call: TRBJ1-2; v_call: TRBV29-1; d_call: TRBD1; clone_size: NA; cdr3_nt: TGCAGCGTTGAAACTCGGGAAGGGGACAGAGGCCGAGGTGACTATGGCTACACCTTC; cdr3_aa: CSVETREGDRGRGDYGYTF
j_call: TRBJ1-1; v_call: TRBV4-3; d_call: NA; clone_size: NA; cdr3_nt: TGCGCCAGTAACAAGGGGGACGGGAACACTGAAGCTTTCTTT; cdr3_aa: CASNKGDGNTEAFF
j_call: TRBJ1-2; v_call: TRBV6-1; d_call: NA; clone_size: NA; cdr3_nt: TGTGCCAGCAGTGAAGGTCGCAGAATAAGACCTAACTATGGCTACACCTTC; cdr3_aa: CASSEGRRIRPNYGYTF
j_call: TRBJ1-3; v_call: TRBV7-2; d_call: NA; clone_size: few; cdr3_nt: TGTGCCAGCAGCTTACTCCAGGGAGGTGGAAACACCATATATTTT; cdr3_aa: CASSLLQGGGNTIYF
j_call: TRBJ1-1; v_call: TRBV11-1; d_call: NA; clone_size: NA; cdr3_nt: TGTGCCAGCAGCTTAGGTCTGGGGGCGGACACTGAAGCTTTCTTT; cdr3_aa: CASSLGLGADTEAFF
j_call: TRBJ1-3; v_call: TRBV10-3; d_call: NA; clone_size: NA; cdr3_nt: TGTGCCATCAGTCGCAGGGTCGGAGACACCATATATTTT; cdr3_aa: CAISRRVGDTIYF
j_call: TRBJ2-1; v_call: TRBV7-9; d_call: NA; clone_size: NA; cdr3_nt: TGTGCCAGCAGCTTAGTGTCAGGGGTGAGAACGAATGAGCAGTTCTTC; cdr3_aa: CASSLVSGVRTNEQFF
j_call: TRBJ2-1; v_call: TRBV4-3; d_call: NA; clone_size: few; cdr3_nt: TGCGCCAGCAGCCAAGGGCGGGGCACCTCGTTCGAGCAGTTCTTC; cdr3_aa: CASSQGRGTSFEQFF
j_call: TRBJ1-2; v_call: TRBV18; d_call: NA; clone_size: few; cdr3_nt: TGTGCCAGCTCACCAGTCGACACCGAGGAATATGGCTACACCTTC; cdr3_aa: CASSPVDTEEYGYTF
j_call: TRBJ2-1; v_call: TRBV5-1; d_call: NA; clone_size: many; cdr3_nt: TGTGCCAGCAGCTTGGCCGGAGGGAATGAGCAGTTCTTC; cdr3_aa: CASSLAGGNEQFF
j_call: TRBJ2-7; v_call: TRBV12-3/TRBV12-4; d_call: NA; clone_size: NA; cdr3_nt: TGTGCCAGCAGCTGGACGGTGAGCTCCTACGAGCAGTACTTC; cdr3_aa: CASSWTVSSYEQYF
j_call: TRBJ1-4; v_call: TRBV5-1; d_call: NA; clone_size: NA; cdr3_nt: TGCGCCAGCAGCTTGGTCACAGAAACACTCCCAAATGAAAAACTGTTTTTT; cdr3_aa: CASSLVTETLPNEKLFF
j_call: TRBJ2-7; v_call: TRBV6-5; d_call: TRBD2; clone_size: NA; cdr3_nt: TGTGCCAGCATCAGCGGGGGAGGCGAGCAGTACTTC; cdr3_aa: CASISGGGEQYF
j_call: TRBJ2-2; v_call: TRBV9; d_call: TRBD2; clone_size: few; cdr3_nt: TGTGCCAGCAGCGTCCTAGCGGGGGAGCTCACCGGGGAGCTGTTTTTT; cdr3_aa: CASSVLAGELTGELFF
j_call: TRBJ1-2; v_call: TRBV7-9; d_call: NA; clone_size: NA; cdr3_nt: TGTGCCAGCAGCCTCCAGGGGAGAGCTAACTATGGCTACACCTTC; cdr3_aa: CASSLQGRANYGYTF
j_call: TRBJ1-1; v_call: TRBV15; d_call: NA; clone_size: NA; cdr3_nt: TGTGCCACCTCAAAACGGGTGAACACTGAAGCTTTCTTT; cdr3_aa: CATSKRVNTEAFF
j_call: TRBJ2-3; v_call: TRBV5-1; d_call: NA; clone_size: NA; cdr3_nt: TGCGCCAGCAGCACCGGGGGTAGCACAGATACGCAGTATTTT; cdr3_aa: CASSTGGSTDTQYF
j_call: TRBJ2-3; v_call: TRBV7-2; d_call: NA; clone_size: few; cdr3_nt: TGTGCCAGCAGCCCCTACTCCAGCCGTAGCACAGATACGCAGTATTTT; cdr3_aa: CASSPYSSRSTDTQYF
j_call: TRBJ1-1; v_call: TRBV7-6; d_call: NA; clone_size: NA; cdr3_nt: TGTGCCAGCAGCTTACGAAGACAGGCGAACACTGAAGCTTTCTTT; cdr3_aa: CASSLRRQANTEAFF
j_call: TRBJ2-3; v_call: TRBV12-5; d_call: NA; clone_size: few; cdr3_nt: TGTGCTAGTGGTTTCAGGATACACAAAGATACGCAGTATTTT; cdr3_aa: CASGFRIHKDTQYF
j_call: TRBJ1-4; v_call: TRBV20-1; d_call: TRBD1; clone_size: few; cdr3_nt: TGCAGTGCTTCCCGGGGCAGGGGGGATGAAAAACTGTTTTTT; cdr3_aa: CSASRGRGDEKLFF
j_call: TRBJ2-3; v_call: TRBV3-1; d_call: TRBD1; clone_size: few; cdr3_nt: TGTGCCAGCAGCCAGGGGACAGGGATCGCAGATACGCAGTATTTT; cdr3_aa: CASSQGTGIADTQYF